Listed below are T cell receptor beta chains from one sample, sequenced in a study of beta chain features in type 1 diabetes. The repertoire was sequenced with immunoSEQ multiplex PCR; TCRdb's copy has only in-frame clones and lacks some. There are around 710,000 clones in the sample; 9.5% to 15% occur only once, and more than 0.1% lies in the top ten. The material sequenced was naive CD4+ T cells from blood. Every receptor here comes from a man aged 25 to 45 with type 1 diabetes. The CDR3 runs from the conserved cysteine through the conserved F or W. The order of the fields is D gene, J gene, V gene, clone size, CDR3 DNA, CDR3 protein. The D gene is left open where the match is weak. Clone sizes are given selectively: once, few, many, or a class where the clone is expanded.

>.|TRBJ2-1|TRBV7-9|few
TGTGCCAGCAGCTTATTAACCCGGGATGAGCAGTTCTTC
CASSLLTRDEQFF
>TRBD1|TRBJ2-3|TRBV25-1|few
TGTGCCAGCAGTGATTCGGGACAGGGTTGGAAAGATACGCAGTATTTT
CASSDSGQGWKDTQYF
>.|TRBJ1-2|TRBV7-9|few
TGTGCCAGCAGCTCCCGGACAGAGATTAACTATGGCTACACCTTC
CASSSRTEINYGYTF
>.|TRBJ1-4|TRBV4-3|few
TGCGCCAGCAGTACAATTGCGGGTGAAAAACTGTTTTTT
CASSTIAGEKLFF
>.|TRBJ1-5|TRBV7-2|.
TGTGCCAGCAGCCCCTCCGGACAGCCCCAGCATTTT
CASSPSGQPQHF
>.|TRBJ2-5|TRBV29-1|.
TGCAGCGTTGAGGAGGCTTCTGGGACCCAGTACTTC
CSVEEASGTQYF
>.|TRBJ2-7|TRBV7-9|few
TGTGCCAGCAGCTTAGAAGTGGTCGAACAGTACTTC
CASSLEVVEQYF
>.|TRBJ1-4|TRBV29-1|.
TGCAGCGTTGGTCGGGGGACGGGTAATGAAAAACTGTTTTTT
CSVGRGTGNEKLFF
>.|TRBJ1-5|TRBV19|few
TGTGCCAGTAGTATTGAGGGCGGTCAGCCCCAGCATTTT
CASSIEGGQPQHF
>.|TRBJ1-5|TRBV21-1|few
TGTGCCAGCAGCAAGCGCGGAGGCAATCAGCCCCAGCATTTT
CASSKRGGNQPQHF
>.|TRBJ2-7|TRBV28|few
TGTGCCAGCAAATTCCGGGGCGAGCAGTACTTC
CASKFRGEQYF
>TRBD1|TRBJ2-2|TRBV25-1|few
TGTGCCAGCAGTGAGCAGGGGGCATTCAACACCGGGGAGCTGTTTTTT
CASSEQGAFNTGELFF
>.|TRBJ1-2|TRBV2|.
TGTGCCAGCAGTGGAACCCGGACAGCTAACTATGGCTACACCTTC
CASSGTRTANYGYTF
>.|TRBJ1-5|TRBV13|few
TGTGCCAGCAGCTCCCTTCAGGGGAATCAGCCCCAGCATTTT
CASSSLQGNQPQHF
>TRBD1|TRBJ1-2|TRBV30|.
TGTGCCTGGAGAATTGGACAGGGAAACTATGGCTACACCTTC
CAWRIGQGNYGYTF
>.|TRBJ2-7|TRBV6-5|few
TGTGCCAGCAGTTACGGCCAGAATCACGAGCAGTACTTC
CASSYGQNHEQYF
>.|TRBJ1-1|TRBV9|.
TGTGCCAGCAGCGTAGCTGTTAACACTGAAGCTTTCTTT
CASSVAVNTEAFF
>.|TRBJ2-5|TRBV6-5|few
TGTGCCAGCAGTTCCCTAGCGATCCGAGAGACCCAGTACTTC
CASSSLAIRETQYF
>.|TRBJ2-7|TRBV27|.
TGTGCCAGCAGTCGCTTGCCGGGACCGGGGTACGAGCAGTACTTC
CASSRLPGPGYEQYF
>.|TRBJ1-2|TRBV7-9|few
TGTGCCAGCAGCCCCGGACAGTTCAACACCTTC
CASSPGQFNTF
>TRBD1|TRBJ2-1|TRBV4-3|few
TGCGCCAGCAGCCCGGGACAGGGGGGCCACAATGAGCAGTTCTTC
CASSPGQGGHNEQFF
>TRBD1|TRBJ2-1|TRBV4-2|few
TGTGCCAGCAGCCAAGCGGCCCAGGGGGCGGTTGAGCAGTTCTTC
CASSQAAQGAVEQFF
>.|TRBJ1-2|TRBV20-1|few
TGCAGTGCTAGAGAGGGGGATGGCTACACCTTC
CSAREGDGYTF
>TRBD1|TRBJ1-5|TRBV30|few
TGTGCCTGGGACAGGGGAGGAAATCAGCCCCAGCATTTT
CAWDRGGNQPQHF
>TRBD1|TRBJ1-4|TRBV29-1|.
TGCAGCGTAGGGACAGGCCAGGGGAATGAAAAACTGTTTTTT
CSVGTGQGNEKLFF
>TRBD1|TRBJ2-5|TRBV7-6|.
TGTGCCAGCAGCCAACGACAGGGGAATAATGTGGAGACCCAGTACTTC
CASSQRQGNNVETQYF
>.|TRBJ2-3|TRBV6-5|.
TGTGCCAGCAGGCCGACAGATCGCACAGATACGCAGTATTTT
CASRPTDRTDTQYF
>.|TRBJ1-2|TRBV29-1|few
TGCAGCGTTGATAACCCAGGGGAGAACTATGGCTACACCTTC
CSVDNPGENYGYTF
>.|TRBJ1-1|TRBV11-3|few
TGTGCCAGCCGTAAAACGCTCCAGGGAGCACACGCGTCTCCGAACACTGAAGCTTTCTTT
CASRKTLQGAHASPNTEAFF
>.|TRBJ2-6|TRBV30|few
TGTGCCTGGAGTGCAGGGGCCAACGTCCTGACTTTC
CAWSAGANVLTF
>TRBD1|TRBJ2-7|TRBV27|.
TGTGCCAGCAGTTTATCGAAGCCGGGACAGGGGCGCTACGAGCAGTACTTC
CASSLSKPGQGRYEQYF
>TRBD1|TRBJ1-2|TRBV15|.
TGTGCCACCAGCAGAGACAGACAGGGAAACTATGGCTACACCTTC
CATSRDRQGNYGYTF
>.|TRBJ1-3|TRBV2|.
TGTGCCAGCAGTGAAGCAGGGTTTGGAAACACCATATATTTT
CASSEAGFGNTIYF
>.|TRBJ1-6|TRBV18|.
TGTGCCAGCTCATCCTTAGAGGGGTCGAGGTCACCCCTCCACTTT
CASSSLEGSRSPLHF
>.|TRBJ1-6|TRBV4-3|few
TGCGCCAGCAGCCAAGAGGGTGGGGAAAATTCACCCCTCCACTTT
CASSQEGGENSPLHF
>.|TRBJ2-5|TRBV14|few
TGTGCCAGCACCCGGTCCCTCGACGAGACCCAGTACTTC
CASTRSLDETQYF
>.|TRBJ2-5|TRBV28|few
TGTGCCAGCAGTTTTGCCCACATCCAAGAGACCCAGTACTTC
CASSFAHIQETQYF
>.|TRBJ2-3|TRBV29-1|.
TGCAGCGTAGCTCAGGGGACGCAGTATTTT
CSVAQGTQYF
>TRBD1|TRBJ1-2|TRBV9|few
TGTGCCAGCAGCTCGGGACAGCCCTATGGCTACACCTTC
CASSSGQPYGYTF
>.|TRBJ2-2|TRBV6-1|.
TGTGCCAGCCCTAGACCCGGGCCGGGCACCGGGGAGCTGTTTTTT
CASPRPGPGTGELFF
>.|TRBJ2-7|TRBV28|.
TGTGCCAGCAGTTTAAGGCACGAGCAGTACTTC
CASSLRHEQYF
>.|TRBJ2-5|TRBV7-2|.
TGTGCCAGCAGCCCCCTCAGGCCTCCTCAAGAGACCCAGTACTTC
CASSPLRPPQETQYF
>TRBD1|TRBJ1-3|TRBV15|.
TGTGCCACCAGCAGAGACCCCGGGACAGCAAGGTCCACCATATATTTT
CATSRDPGTARSTIYF
>TRBD2|TRBJ2-3|TRBV6-6|.
TGTGCCAGCAATCTAGCGGGCGGGGATACGCAGTATTTT
CASNLAGGDTQYF
>.|TRBJ2-7|TRBV5-4|few
TGTGCCAGCAGCAAGACAGGTTTAAGGCAGTACTTC
CASSKTGLRQYF
>.|TRBJ1-1|TRBV5-1|few
TGCGCCAGCAGCTTGGCGCAGGCAATCACTGAAGCTTTCTTT
CASSLAQAITEAFF
>TRBD2|TRBJ2-2|TRBV6-5|few
TGTGCCATCCGACTAGCGGGGGACACCGGGGAGCTGTTTTTT
CAIRLAGDTGELFF
>TRBD1|TRBJ1-4|TRBV25-1|few
TGTGCCAGTAGACGGACAGGCTCGTTTAATGAAAAACTGTTTTTT
CASRRTGSFNEKLFF
>.|TRBJ2-1|TRBV5-6|few
TGTGCCAGCAGTATCGGGACACCCTACAATGAGCAGTTCTTC
CASSIGTPYNEQFF
>TRBD2|TRBJ2-5|TRBV5-6|few
TGTGCCAGCAGTTTAGCGGGGGGCGCGGAAGAGACCCAGTACTTC
CASSLAGGAEETQYF
>.|TRBJ1-6|TRBV9|.
TGTGCCAGCAGCGTAGAAGGACAGATGAATTCACCCCTCCACTTT
CASSVEGQMNSPLHF
>.|TRBJ1-5|TRBV30|few
TGTGCCTGTAGTGGGACGGGGGGGCCCCAGCATTTT
CACSGTGGPQHF